The clone carrying this TCR beta chain has a count of ten or more. What it recognizes is unknown. The V and J ends lost 0 bases and 7 bases respectively, with 6 bases between them. Germline V gene sequence: CDR1 SGHTA, CDR2 FQGNSA. The CDR3 length is 12 residues. Using a J-beta primer mix together with a sample-barcoded 5' primer, a second PCR was run for roughly 7 to 12 cycles. Individual samples furnished no less than 2.5 million CDR3-containing paired-end reads apiece. MiXCR, run by TCRdb on the 5' RACE reads, gives a single entry per CDR3 protein. The sample lists 1.5 million to 2 million distinct CDR3 sequences, 25% to 30% occurring once. The sample belongs to a study of blood T cells in healthy people across ages. Study results and limitations: Estimated diversity, derived from one million T cells, was regarded as an underestimate.

This rearrangement joins TRBV7-2 to TRBJ1-2; tentatively, D is TRBD1 (5 bases). The TCR sequence derives from a woman between 25 and 40 years old in good health. The sequenced material came from blood. The CDR3 spells CASSLAGAGYTF. Written as DNA, the CDR3 is TGTGCCAGCAGCTTAGCAGGGGCTGGCTACACCTTC.